This note documents a single TCR beta chain sequence. This receptor's antigen is unknown. The sample holds no much larger clone one base away, and base qualities are not on file. Via the germline V gene, CDR1 is ENHRY and CDR2 SYGVKD. The junction carries 9 bases between V and J, which are trimmed by 0 bases and 0 bases respectively. The CDR3 starts with the cysteine, ends with the phenylalanine, and has 15 residues. Of the read, only the CDR3 DNA is kept; its 45 bases are in frame from base 1. This entry is derived from a study of early T cells in non-severe SARS-CoV-2 infection (dated by TCRdb to the early 2020s). Looking at the study overall: TCR sequencing used bulk RNA from unsorted whole blood, so alpha and beta chains could not be paired.

Preparation of the library involved 5' RACE. TCRdb records NextSeq 500 as the sequencer. Unique molecular identifiers were attached to individual cDNA molecules in the TCR library protocol so that sequencing error and PCR bias could be corrected. Both TCR alpha and beta chains were sequenced, and tight co-correlation was observed between alpha and beta sequence abundances in each sample. The source study handled its data this way. V gene, J gene and CDR3 annotation of TCR sequences was performed with Decombinator V4. Expanded TCRs were defined as changing significantly between any two time points under a Poisson model with p below 0.0001. Abundances of TCRs were expressed as counts per million after normalisation to the total number of TCRs sequenced in each sample. TRAV1-2 paired with TRAJ12, TRAJ20 or TRAJ33 defined MAIT TCRs, while TRAV10 paired with TRAJ18 defined iNKT TCRs. A search of VDJdb, accessed on 1 November 2021, was run for TCRs annotated to CMV, EBV and SARS-CoV-2, with TCRs annotated for multiple antigens excluded. Using fastp at Q25 and MiXCR, TCRdb reprocessed the public reads and kept productive beta chains. All rows with the same CDR3 protein become a single entry with the most common DNA and genes. These V and J calls derive from TCRdb rather than the authors' analysis. The sample table shows some 60,000 distinct CDR3 sequences, and around 13% are seen once. The ten biggest clones cover around 1.5% of the sample.

The study was a case-control design nested within a healthcare worker cohort in London, UK, with weekly nasopharyngeal swab PCR tests and blood sampling. Healthcare workers were recruited during the week of the UK lockdown, between 23 and 31 March 2020, and followed weekly for up to about 15 weeks. Study-wide conclusions, independent of this receptor: VDJdb matching was skewed toward anti-spike CD8 responses and likely underestimated virus-specific expansions, missing private and CD4 specificities.

The receptor's source is an adult who was a healthcare worker with PCR-confirmed SARS-CoV-2 infection or an uninfected control (not recorded which). The input for sequencing was whole blood, taken at baseline. The chain is made from TRBV10-3 and TRBJ2-7; the D gene identity is not certain. The CDR3 region: CAISESALSSYEQYF. The nucleotide sequence is given as TGTGCCATCAGTGAGTCTGCGCTGAGCTCCTACGAGCAGTACTTC.